This entry is about one T cell receptor (beta chain). This clonotype appeared a few times. The target of this receptor is not known. No much larger clone is present one base from it, and per-base qualities are unavailable. Per the germline V gene, LGHNA is the CDR1 and YNFKEQ is the CDR2. Counted from cysteine to phenylalanine, this CDR3 has 17 amino acids. This entry keeps only the CDR3 DNA: 51 bases, framed from base 1. Trimming at the junction amounts to 1 base on V and 10 bases on J, and the germline ends lie 22 bases apart. The data originate from a study of blood T cells in healthy people across ages (dated by TCRdb to the mid-2010s). Regarding the study in general: In model experiments, roughly one uniquely barcoded TCR beta cDNA molecule per two T cells was captured by template switching. The study measured age-related changes in TCR beta repertoire diversity using deep sequencing normalized with unique cDNA molecular identifiers. The donors were divided into four age groups: young (average around 15 years), middle-aged (approximately 39), aged (approximately 62) and long-lived (around 80). To avoid experimental bias, donors of different ages were randomly spread across the sequencing lanes. The study analyzed two additional independent replicas of 1 million unique cDNA reads from the same blood draw for two donors, one aged 18 to 30 and one aged 80 or older. What the research found in general, with its limitations: Donor CMV infection status was unknown, potentially confounding age-related changes in expanded clonotypes. As age increased, observed TCR beta diversity per million T cells dropped in a roughly linear way, and a significant reduction was already evident by age 40. There was a strong correlation between observed TCR beta diversity and the percentage of naive T cells measured by flow cytometry. Bulk unsorted PBMC profiling prevented conclusive comparison of naive and antigen-experienced compartments. The long-lived group showed more naive CD4+ T cells, fewer expanded clones and increased TCR diversity than the aged group, suggesting age selection. Estimates of total diversity based on one million sequenced T cells were considered lower bounds and underestimates.

Libraries were constructed by 5' RACE. The instrument was an Illumina HiSeq 2500. A second PCR of about 7 to 12 cycles was run with a J-beta primer mix and a sample-barcoded 5' primer. Each TCR beta cDNA molecule received a unique molecular identifier from a template-switch 5' adaptor carrying 12 random nucleotides. Each sample yielded at least 2.5 million CDR3-containing paired-end reads. The Mint cDNA synthesis kit, primed by a TRBC-specific oligonucleotide, was used to synthesize first-strand cDNA from all RNA. Following uracil-DNA glycosylase treatment, all cDNA underwent a first 18-cycle PCR with the universal primers M1SS and BC2_uni_R. The paper's data handling went like this. For normalization, 1 million high-quality reads were randomly selected from each sample, with every read carrying a distinct molecular identifier. Reads sharing molecular identifiers were discarded rather than binned into consensus sequences. CDR3 identification, clonotype clustering and error correction used MiTCR with a Q25 quality threshold and the strictest error-elimination algorithm. A nonparametric unseen species model using Euler transformation provided a lower-bound estimate of total TCR beta diversity. The public reads were reprocessed in TCRdb via fastp at Q25 and MiXCR, keeping in-frame beta chains. Rows with a matching CDR3 protein are joined into one entry that keeps the most common DNA and genes. TCRdb, rather than the study authors, made the V and J calls. The table for this sample lists around 620,000 distinct CDR3 sequences; roughly a quarter of them were counted only once. The ten largest clones take up around a sixth of the sample.

The roughly 38 donors, aged about 6 to 95 years, were systemically healthy Caucasian individuals from Russia. Each donor gave 8 to 10 milliliters of peripheral blood, drawn into EDTA-treated Vacutainer tubes. Ficoll-Paque density-gradient centrifugation was used to isolate PBMCs, with at least 6 million per sample. Total RNA was extracted from PBMCs with Trizol reagent, with at least 6 micrograms obtained per sample. For every donor, an aliquot of PBMCs went through flow cytometry to measure the percentages of naive CD45RAhigh/CD27high T cells. The chain is encoded by TRBV4-2 joined to TRBJ2-2; no D gene is confidently identified. The receptor was isolated from an older woman in good health. The source material was blood. The CDR3 loop reads CASSQVQYADIPVELFF. The DNA reads as follows: TGTGCCAGCAGCCAAGTTCAATATGCCGACATACCTGTGGAGCTGTTTTTT.